The 27 T cell receptor beta chains presented below share a single source sample, sequenced in a study of spatial heterogeneity in lung cancer. TCRdb re-called the 5' RACE reads with MiXCR, one entry per CDR3 protein. Among 40,000 or so distinct CDR3 sequences listed, around 3.3% were seen once. The time point denotes: sample taken at primary tumor resection. The sequenced sample was normal lung tissue next to the tumor, obtained at surgery. The receptor source for this set is a male donor with early-stage non-small cell lung cancer.

This clonotype showed up many times. The chain uses TRBV10-3 and TRBJ2-5; 12 bases are shared with TRBD2. The CDR3 is 15 amino acids. Germline CDR1 is ENHRY and CDR2 is SYGVKD. The V gene end was trimmed by 6 bases and the J gene end by 2 bases; junction bases not matched to a gene: 4. The CDR3 protein is CAISRTSGIQETQYF. CDR3 nucleotide sequence: TGTGCCATCAGCAGGACTAGCGGGATACAAGAGACCCAGTACTTC.

This clonotype has at least ten counts. The genes are TRBV10-3 and TRBJ2-7; a possible D gene is TRBD2 (6 bases). V dropped 10 bases and J dropped 1 base, with 17 bases sitting between them. This CDR3 comprises 14 residues. Germline loops: CDR1 ENHRY, CDR2 SYGVKD. CDR3 sequence: CATIGGDLSYEQYF. CDR3 in DNA: TGTGCCACCATAGGCGGGGACCTGTCCTACGAGCAGTACTTC.

This clonotype was detected only a few times. The gene calls are TRBV7-6 and TRBJ2-7; D may match TRBD1 or TRBD2 (5 bases each). The germline V gene has CDR1 SGHVS and CDR2 FNYEAQ. The ends were cut back, 1 base at V and 0 bases at J, with 13 bases in the middle. There are 16 residues in the CDR3. Here the CDR3 reads CASSLEAGTVSYEQYF. CDR3 in DNA: TGTGCCAGCAGCTTAGAGGCAGGGACGGTCTCCTACGAGCAGTACTTC.

The table lists this clonotype with a few counts. V gene TRBV29-1 combines with J gene TRBJ2-3; maybe TRBD1 (6 bases). Germline V lookup: CDR1 SQVTM, CDR2 ANQGSEA. Trimming pared 2 bases from V and 1 base from J, leaving 19 bases between. The CDR3 loop spans 17 amino acids. CDR3 in DNA: TGCAGCGTTGAAAGAGGGACGGCAGGGGTGGGCACAGATACGCAGTATTTT. This gives the protein CSVERGTAGVGTDTQYF.

This clonotype was seen ten or more times. The DNA of the CDR3 is TGTGCCAGCAGCTTGAACAGCCTCTATGGCTACACCTTC. Translating gives CASSLNSLYGYTF. The chain uses TRBV5-6 and TRBJ1-2; D gene uncertain. Trimming removed 1 base from V and 4 bases from J, with 8 bases in between. The CDR3 is made up of 13 amino acids. Germline lookup yields CDR1 SGHDT and CDR2 YYEEEE.

On this clonotype itself: Possible read error: a much larger clone is one base away. Here the CDR3 omits its conserved ending phenylalanine or tryptophan, so a read error is the likely source. The chain links TRBV5-5 to TRBJ2-5, with TRBD1 matching over 7 bases. Losses at the gene ends were 7 bases for V and 4 bases for J; bases not matched to a gene: 13. The germline CDR1 and CDR2 sequences are SGHKS and YYEKEE (reference sequence). This CDR3 region has 15 residues. DNA for the CDR3: TGTGCCAGCGGGGAGAAGGGGACAGCGGTAGAGACCCAGTACTCC. It is translated as CASGEKGTAVETQYS.

This clonotype came up many times. V usage is TRBV9 and J usage is TRBJ2-1, with no clear D. The V end was cut by 3 bases, the J end by 7 bases, with 14 bases between. The CDR3 sequence is 14 residues long. Germline V gives CDR1 SGDLS, CDR2 YYNGEE. This CDR3 is CASSGNPYGNEQFF. The CDR3 DNA sequence: TGTGCCAGCAGCGGCAATCCCTATGGTAATGAGCAGTTCTTC.

This clonotype was counted many times. This chain connects TRBV6-5 to TRBJ1-4; 7 nucleotides line up with TRBD1. The CDR3 sequence is 20 residues long. Germline values: CDR1 MNHEY, CDR2 SVGAGI. Trimming took 2 bases from V and 0 from J; bases not matched to a gene: 15. CDR3 sequence (DNA): TGTGCCAGCAGTTACCACATCCGACAGGGTTTCCCTGCAACTAATGAAAAACTGTTTTTT. Amino acids: CASSYHIRQGFPATNEKLFF.

This clonotype was observed many times. The CDR3 sequence: CASSPTSGSFGELFF. The CDR3 region has the DNA TGTGCCAGCAGCCCGACTAGCGGGAGTTTCGGGGAGCTGTTTTTT. This chain joins TRBV6-6 and TRBJ2-2, with 12 bases aligning to TRBD2. The junction had 6 bases not matched to a gene; V was cut back by 6 bases and J by 7 bases. CDR3 length equals 15 residues. The V gene's germline CDR1 is MNHNY and CDR2 SVGAGI (reference sequence).

This clonotype was counted a few times. The CDR3 nucleotides read TGTGCCAGCAGTTTTGGGGGGCCGAGAGATACGCAGTATTTT. This encodes CASSFGGPRDTQYF. The chain is built from TRBV27 and TRBJ2-3, with D perhaps assigned TRBD1 or TRBD2 (6 bases each). CDR1 MNHEY and CDR2 SMNVEV come from the germline V gene (reference sequence). The CDR3 runs to 14 residues. V lost 3 bases and J lost 5, with 12 bases in between.

With regard to this clonotype: A much larger clone sits a single nucleotide away, making a read error possible. V and J are TRBV27 and TRBJ2-4; D possibly corresponds to TRBD2 (7 bases). Germline CDR1 and CDR2: MNHEY and SMNVEV (reference sequence). V lost 3 bases and J 6 bases, leaving 12 bases between the germline ends. The length of the CDR3 is 14 residues. The CDR3 reads CASSLGGPGNIQYF. The DNA for the CDR3 is TGTGCCAGCAGTTTGGGGGGGCCTGGAAACATTCAGTACTTC.

This clonotype was seen only a few times. The chain combines TRBV18 with TRBJ1-1; no reliable D call. The CDR3 runs 13 residues. CDR1 and CDR2 (germline): KGHSH, LQKENI. The V and J ends lost 5 bases and 3 bases respectively, with 10 bases between them. CDR3 DNA: TGTGCCAGCTCAGGCCAGAGGGACACTGAAGCTTTCTTT. Its protein is CASSGQRDTEAFF.

This clonotype was observed many times. The V gene is TRBV20-1, the J gene TRBJ1-6, with D unresolved. Germline loops: CDR1 DFQATT, CDR2 SNEGSKA (reference sequence). V was trimmed by 6 bases and J by 10 bases, leaving 16 bases between them. CDR3 length equals 13 residues. This CDR3 reads CSARGRVNSPLHF. For the CDR3, the DNA is TGCAGTGCCCGAGGGAGGGTAAACTCACCCCTCCACTTT.

This clonotype was counted many times. The chain uses TRBV28 and TRBJ2-3; D is possibly TRBD1 (6 bases). CDR1 and CDR2 (germline): MDHEN, SYDVKM. V was pared by 6 bases and J by 3 bases, with 13 bases between. The CDR3 covers 14 residues. The CDR3 DNA reads TGTGCCAGCAGGGGTGGACAGTCTACAGATACGCAGTATTTT. This translates into CASRGGQSTDTQYF.

This clonotype was picked up many times. This chain connects TRBV28 to TRBJ2-7; D may match TRBD1 or TRBD2 (5 bases each). The germline gives CDR1 MDHEN, CDR2 SYDVKM. The V gene lost 8 bases and the J gene lost 6 bases, with 20 bases spanning the gap. The CDR3 has 14 residues. CDR3 nucleotides: TGTGCCAGCGGCCACCCCCCCTTCGGGGCCGAGCAGTACTTC. The encoded protein is CASGHPPFGAEQYF.

At least ten counts were recorded for this clonotype. The chain has TRBV12-3 or TRBV12-4 and TRBJ2-1, with 10 bases fitting TRBD2. The CDR3 length is 18 residues. The V and J ends lost 6 bases and 4 bases, in that order; junction bases with no gene match: 15. The CDR3 DNA sequence: TGTGCCAGCAGACCCTCAGCGGGGGGGACTATATGGTACAATGAGCAGTTCTTC. It yields the protein CASRPSAGGTIWYNEQFF.

This clonotype was found many times. This sequence joins TRBV6-5 and TRBJ1-5; D is unclear. Germline CDR1 and CDR2: MNHEY and SVGAGI. The CDR3 consists of 13 residues. In nucleotides, the CDR3 is TGTGCGATCGGTGGGGTAAGCGGCCAGCCCCAGCATTTT. It is translated as CAIGGVSGQPQHF.

In its sample, this clonotype was seen many times. The rearrangement uses TRBV25-1 and TRBJ2-1, with 10 bases matching TRBD1. V was clipped by 6 bases and J by 9 bases; unmatched bases: 14. Germline V gene data show CDR1 as MGHDK and CDR2 as SYGVNS. This CDR3 region has 16 residues. In DNA form, the CDR3 reads TGTGCCAGCAGAGGGACCGGGACAGGGGCTTTCAGTGAGCAGTTCTTC. Encoded protein: CASRGTGTGAFSEQFF.

This clonotype was counted ten times or more. This chain joins TRBV27 and TRBJ1-3; 10 nucleotides match TRBD1. V was pared by 8 bases and J by 2 bases, with 6 bases of the junction left unmatched. The CDR3 totals 15 residues. CDR1 and CDR2 from the germline V gene are MNHEY and SMNVEV (reference sequence). The CDR3 DNA is TGTGCCAGCGGGCCGGGACAGGGGACTGGAAACACCATATATTTT. It is translated as CASGPGQGTGNTIYF.

This clonotype came up many times. The chain carries TRBV28 and TRBJ1-2; D is perhaps TRBD1 (6 bases). The V end was cut by 5 bases, the J end by 8 bases, with 18 bases between. The CDR3 is made up of 14 amino acids. Per germline, CDR1 MDHEN and CDR2 SYDVKM. The CDR3 DNA is TGTGCCAGCAGTCCCCCGGACAGTTATGTCGGCTACACCTTC. It encodes CASSPPDSYVGYTF.

This rearrangement joins TRBV5-5 to TRBJ2-1; the match to TRBD1 covers 7 bases. V shed 4 bases, J shed 8 bases, and the junction held 12 bases outside the gene matches. Germline-derived CDR1 and CDR2 are SGHKS and YYEKEE (reference sequence). CDR3 length: 15 residues. CDR3 sequence reads: CASSLPDRAWDEQFF. CDR3 nucleotide sequence: TGTGCCAGCAGCCTACCTGACAGGGCTTGGGATGAGCAGTTCTTC.

This clonotype occurred many times. This chain joins TRBV27 and TRBJ2-2; TRBD1 or TRBD2 may be the D gene (5 bases each). Per germline, CDR1 MNHEY and CDR2 SMNVEV (reference sequence). Trimming pared 5 bases from V and 4 bases from J, leaving 14 bases between. This CDR3 has 15 amino acids. This CDR3 is CASSPRGVATGELFF. The CDR3 DNA follows: TGTGCCAGCAGTCCCCGAGGGGTTGCCACCGGGGAGCTGTTTTTT.

This clonotype was seen many times. The V call is TRBV7-3, the J call TRBJ2-3; perhaps TRBD1 as D (5 bases). V lost 5 bases, J lost 6 bases, and 12 bases lay in between. Germline V gives CDR1 SGHTA, CDR2 FQGTGA. This CDR3 has 13 amino acids. The CDR3 protein is CASSIDRPDTQYF. The CDR3 DNA sequence: TGTGCCAGCAGCATCGACAGACCGGATACGCAGTATTTT.

This clonotype was observed many times. The chain uses TRBV5-1 and TRBJ1-2; 7 nucleotides line up with TRBD1. CDR1 and CDR2 (germline): SGHRS, YFSETQ. This CDR3 is built from 13 residues. The V and J ends lost 1 base and 10 bases, in that order; junction bases with no gene match: 7. The CDR3 region has the DNA TGCGCCAGCAGCTTGCAGGGGACAGAGGCCTACACCTTC. Translating gives CASSLQGTEAYTF.

In this sample, this clonotype turned up many times. The rearrangement links TRBV6-2 or TRBV6-3 to TRBJ1-2; D may be TRBD1 (5 bases). Germline-derived CDR1 and CDR2 are MNHEY and SVGEGT. The CDR3 runs 14 residues. Trimming left V 4 bases short and J 2 bases short, with 11 bases between. The CDR3 nucleotides read TGTGCCAGCAGTTCATCGTGGGACAACTATGGCTACACCTTC. Encoded protein: CASSSSWDNYGYTF.

This clonotype was counted only a few times. This sequence joins TRBV20-1 and TRBJ1-4; tentative D call: TRBD1 (5 bases). Germline V lookup: CDR1 DFQATT, CDR2 SNEGSKA (reference sequence). V gave up 6 bases and J gave up 8 bases, with 10 bases separating them. This CDR3 is built from 11 residues. CDR3 sequence reads: CSAKKGEKLFF. The CDR3 DNA sequence: TGCAGTGCAAAGAAGGGGGAAAAACTGTTTTTT.

Many counts were recorded for this clonotype. The V and J genes are TRBV6-5 and TRBJ2-1; the D gene is possibly TRBD2 (6 bases). Trimming left V 6 bases short and J 10 bases short, with 13 bases between. This CDR3 has 12 amino acids. Germline V gene data show CDR1 as MNHEY and CDR2 as SVGAGI. The CDR3 region has the DNA TGTGCCAGCAGCCAAGGACTATCCGAGCAGTTCTTC. Translating gives CASSQGLSEQFF.